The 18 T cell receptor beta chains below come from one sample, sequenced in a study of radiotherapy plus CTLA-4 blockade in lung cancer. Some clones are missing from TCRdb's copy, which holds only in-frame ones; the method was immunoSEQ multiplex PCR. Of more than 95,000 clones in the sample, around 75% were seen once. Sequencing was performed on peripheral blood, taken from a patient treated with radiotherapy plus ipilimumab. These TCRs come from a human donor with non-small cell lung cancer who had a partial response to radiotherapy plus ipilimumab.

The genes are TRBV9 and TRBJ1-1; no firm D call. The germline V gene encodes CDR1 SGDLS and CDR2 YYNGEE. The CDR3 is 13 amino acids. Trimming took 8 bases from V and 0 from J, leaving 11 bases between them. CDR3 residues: CASSQIMNTEAFF. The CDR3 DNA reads TGTGCCAGTTCACAGATCATGAACACTGAAGCTTTCTTT.

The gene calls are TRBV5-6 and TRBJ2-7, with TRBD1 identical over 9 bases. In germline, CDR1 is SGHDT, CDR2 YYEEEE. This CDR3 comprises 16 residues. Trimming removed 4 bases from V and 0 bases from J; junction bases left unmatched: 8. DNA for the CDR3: TGTGCCAGCAGCCAGGTAGCGGACAGGGGCTCCTACGAGCAGTACGTC. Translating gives CASSQVADRGSYEQYV.

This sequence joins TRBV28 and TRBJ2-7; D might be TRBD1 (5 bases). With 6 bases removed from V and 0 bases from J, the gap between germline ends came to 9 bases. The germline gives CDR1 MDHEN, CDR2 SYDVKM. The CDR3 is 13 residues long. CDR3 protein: CASSYRSSYEQYF. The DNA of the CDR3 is TGTGCCAGCAGCTACAGGAGCTCCTACGAGCAGTACTTC.

The CDR3 DNA reads as TGTGCCAGCAGCTTAGGGGTCAGGTGGTGGGGCTACACCTTC. Its protein product is CASSLGVRWWGYTF. The chain combines TRBV7-2 with TRBJ1-2; unclear D gene. Germline V gene sequence: CDR1 SGHTA, CDR2 FQGNSA. The CDR3 covers 14 residues. V lost 1 base and J lost 8, with 14 bases in between.

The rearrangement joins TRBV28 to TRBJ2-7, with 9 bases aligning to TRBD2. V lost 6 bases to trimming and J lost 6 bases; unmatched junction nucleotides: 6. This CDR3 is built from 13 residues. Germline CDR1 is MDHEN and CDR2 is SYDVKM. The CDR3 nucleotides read TGTGCCAGCAGCCTAGCGGGACTCTTCGAGCAGTACGTC. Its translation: CASSLAGLFEQYV.

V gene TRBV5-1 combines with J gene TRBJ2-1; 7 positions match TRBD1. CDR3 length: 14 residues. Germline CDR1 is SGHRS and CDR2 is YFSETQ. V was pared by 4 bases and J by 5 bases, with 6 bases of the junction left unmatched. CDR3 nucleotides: TGCGCCAGCAGCGCTGACAGGGAAGACAATGAGCAGTTCTTC. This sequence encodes CASSADREDNEQFF.

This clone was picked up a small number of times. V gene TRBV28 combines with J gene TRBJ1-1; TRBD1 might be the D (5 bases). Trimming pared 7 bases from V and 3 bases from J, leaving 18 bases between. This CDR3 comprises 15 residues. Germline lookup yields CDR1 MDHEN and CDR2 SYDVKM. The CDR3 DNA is TGTGCCAGCACCATTGGTTGGGGCCGGGACACTGAAGCTTTCTTT. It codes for CASTIGWGRDTEAFF. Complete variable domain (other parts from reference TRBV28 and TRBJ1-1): DVKVTQSSRYLVKRTGEKVFLECVQDMDHENMFWYRQDPGLGLRLIYFSYDVKMKEKGDIPEGYSVSREKKERFSLILESASTNQTSMYLCASTIGWGRDTEAFFGQGTRLTVV.

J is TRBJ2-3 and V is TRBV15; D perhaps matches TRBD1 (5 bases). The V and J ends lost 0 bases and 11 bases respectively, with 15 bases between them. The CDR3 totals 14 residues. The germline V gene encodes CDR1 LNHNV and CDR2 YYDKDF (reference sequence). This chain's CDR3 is CATSRDIGQPGQYF. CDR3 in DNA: TGTGCCACCAGCAGAGATATCGGACAACCGGGGCAGTATTTT.

CDR3 coding DNA: TGTGCCAGCAGAGGCGGGGGGGGACACGAGCAGTACTTC. It specifies CASRGGGGHEQYF. This chain uses TRBV6-1 with TRBJ2-7; 9 bases agree with TRBD2. V shed 6 bases, J shed 5 bases, and the junction held 5 bases outside the gene matches. The CDR3 loop spans 13 amino acids. Germline CDR1 and CDR2: MNHNS and SASEGT.

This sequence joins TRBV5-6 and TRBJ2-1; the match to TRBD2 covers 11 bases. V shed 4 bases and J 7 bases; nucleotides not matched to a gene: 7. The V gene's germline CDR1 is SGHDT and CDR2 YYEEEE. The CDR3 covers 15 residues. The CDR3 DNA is TGTGCCAGCAGCCAACTAGCGGGAGTGTTAAATGAGCAGTTCTTC. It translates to CASSQLAGVLNEQFF.

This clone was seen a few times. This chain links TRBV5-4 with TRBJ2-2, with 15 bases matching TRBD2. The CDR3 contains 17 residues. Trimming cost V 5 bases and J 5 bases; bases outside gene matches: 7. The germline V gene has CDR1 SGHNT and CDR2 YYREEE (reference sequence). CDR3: CASRFGLAGGLTGELFF. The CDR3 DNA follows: TGTGCCAGCAGGTTCGGACTAGCGGGAGGGTTGACCGGGGAGCTGTTTTTT.

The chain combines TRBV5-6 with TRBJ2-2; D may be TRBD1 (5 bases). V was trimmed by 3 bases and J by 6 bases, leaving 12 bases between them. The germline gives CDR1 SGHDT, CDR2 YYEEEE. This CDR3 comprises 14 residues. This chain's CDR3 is CASSSPQVSGELFF. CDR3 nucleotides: TGTGCCAGCAGCTCTCCACAGGTTTCCGGGGAGCTGTTTTTT.

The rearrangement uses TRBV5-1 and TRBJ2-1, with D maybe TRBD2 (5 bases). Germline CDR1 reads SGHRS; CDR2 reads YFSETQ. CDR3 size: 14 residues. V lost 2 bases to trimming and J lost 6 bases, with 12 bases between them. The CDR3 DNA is TGCGCCAGCAGCTTAGGGTCAGGACTCAATGAGCAGTTCTTC. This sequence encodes CASSLGSGLNEQFF.

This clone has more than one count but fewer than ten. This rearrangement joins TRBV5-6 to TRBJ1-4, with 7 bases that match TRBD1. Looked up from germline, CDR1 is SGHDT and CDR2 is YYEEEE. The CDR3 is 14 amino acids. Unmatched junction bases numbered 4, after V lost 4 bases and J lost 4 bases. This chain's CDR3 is CASSPGQINEKLFF. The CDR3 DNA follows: TGTGCCAGCAGCCCGGGACAGATTAATGAAAAACTGTTTTTT.

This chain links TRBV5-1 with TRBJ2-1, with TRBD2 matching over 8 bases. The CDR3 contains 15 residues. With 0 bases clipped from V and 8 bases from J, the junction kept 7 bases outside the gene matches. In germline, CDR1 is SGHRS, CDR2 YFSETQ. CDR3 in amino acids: CASSLEVAGIYEQFF. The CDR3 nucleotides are TGCGCCAGCAGCTTGGAAGTAGCGGGAATATATGAGCAGTTCTTC.

CDR3 amino acids: CASSYKLGTGLDQPQHF. The CDR3 nucleotides are TGTGCCAGCAGCTACAAGCTAGGGACAGGGCTCGATCAGCCCCAGCATTTT. V is TRBV7-9 and J is TRBJ1-5, with 9 bases fitting TRBD1. The CDR3 is made up of 17 amino acids. The trim removed 4 bases at V and 5 bases at J, leaving 12 bases unmatched. The germline V gene encodes CDR1 SEHNR and CDR2 FQNEAQ (reference sequence).

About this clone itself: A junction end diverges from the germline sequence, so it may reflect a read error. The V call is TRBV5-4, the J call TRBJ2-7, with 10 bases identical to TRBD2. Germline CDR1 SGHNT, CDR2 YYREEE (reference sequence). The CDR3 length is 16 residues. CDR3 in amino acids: CASSLDHGTSAQARAF. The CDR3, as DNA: TGTGCCAGCAGCTTGGATCACGGGACTAGCGCACAAGCCAGGGCTTTC.

The CDR3 loop is CASSPGGGETQYF. The DNA for the CDR3 is TGTGCCAGCTCACCCGGTGGCGGTGAGACCCAGTACTTC. The chain is built from TRBV18 and TRBJ2-5; D ambiguous. Germline V gene lookup returns CDR1 KGHSH and CDR2 LQKENI. The length of the CDR3 is 13 residues. Trimming took off 3 bases at V and 5 bases at J, with 10 bases between the two ends.